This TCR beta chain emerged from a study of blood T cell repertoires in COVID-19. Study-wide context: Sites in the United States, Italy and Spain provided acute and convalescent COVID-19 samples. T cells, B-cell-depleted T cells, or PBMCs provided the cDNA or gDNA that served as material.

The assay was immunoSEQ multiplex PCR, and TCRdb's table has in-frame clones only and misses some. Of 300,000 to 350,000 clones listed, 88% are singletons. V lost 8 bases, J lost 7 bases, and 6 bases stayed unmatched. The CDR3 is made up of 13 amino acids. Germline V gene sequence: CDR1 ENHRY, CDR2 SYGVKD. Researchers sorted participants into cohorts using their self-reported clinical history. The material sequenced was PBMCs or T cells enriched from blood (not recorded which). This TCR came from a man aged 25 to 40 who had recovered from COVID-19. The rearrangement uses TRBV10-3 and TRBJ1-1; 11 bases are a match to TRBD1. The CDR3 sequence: CAIGQGAEGEAFF. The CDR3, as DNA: TGTGCCATCGGACAGGGGGCCGAGGGTGAAGCTTTCTTT.